This entry is about one T cell receptor beta chain. In Seattle, patients joined the study during active infection and were tracked longitudinally. This record comes from a study of blood T cell repertoires in COVID-19. Overall study context: From T cells, B-cell-depleted T cells, or PBMCs came the material, which was cDNA or gDNA.

CDR1 is LGHNA, CDR2 YSLEER, per germline. This CDR3 region has 16 residues. The trim removed 1 base at V and 4 bases at J, leaving 4 bases unmatched. Using immunoSEQ multiplex PCR, the repertoire was profiled, and TCRdb retains in-frame clones only, with some absent. The table records some 190,000 clones, about four fifths of them present only once. This TCR derives from a woman aged 60-75 years with COVID-19, enrolled during active disease. The sequenced sample consisted of peripheral blood. The chain has TRBV4-3 and TRBJ1-4; 9 bases are shared with TRBD1. CDR3 nucleotides: TGCGCCAGCAGCCAAGGACAGGGGGTTGTTAATGAAAAACTGTTTTTT. It encodes CASSQGQGVVNEKLFF.